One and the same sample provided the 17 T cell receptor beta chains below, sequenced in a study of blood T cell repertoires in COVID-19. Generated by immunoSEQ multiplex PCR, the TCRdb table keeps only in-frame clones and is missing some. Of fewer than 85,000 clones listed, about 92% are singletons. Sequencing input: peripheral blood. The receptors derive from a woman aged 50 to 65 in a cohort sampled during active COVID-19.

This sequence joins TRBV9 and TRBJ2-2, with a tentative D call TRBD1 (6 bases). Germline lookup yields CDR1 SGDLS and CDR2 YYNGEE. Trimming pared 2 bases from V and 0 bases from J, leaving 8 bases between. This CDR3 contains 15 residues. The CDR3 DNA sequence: TGTGCCAGCAGCGTCCGACAGGCGAACACCGGGGAGCTGTTTTTT. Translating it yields CASSVRQANTGELFF.

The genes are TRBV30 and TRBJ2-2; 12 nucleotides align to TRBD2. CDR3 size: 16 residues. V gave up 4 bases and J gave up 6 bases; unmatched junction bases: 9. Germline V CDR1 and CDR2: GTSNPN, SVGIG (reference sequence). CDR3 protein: CAWKPLAGGGPGELFF. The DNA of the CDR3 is TGTGCCTGGAAACCGCTAGCGGGAGGGGGCCCCGGGGAGCTGTTTTTT.

This chain's CDR3 is CASSLVGHGYTF. The CDR3 DNA follows: TGTGCCAGCAGCTTAGTCGGACACGGCTACACCTTC. The chain employs TRBV5-4 and TRBJ1-2, with D perhaps matching TRBD1 (5 bases). The CDR3 has 12 residues. The V gene's germline CDR1 is SGHNT and CDR2 YYREEE (reference sequence). V was cut by 2 bases and J by 8 bases, with 10 bases left in between.

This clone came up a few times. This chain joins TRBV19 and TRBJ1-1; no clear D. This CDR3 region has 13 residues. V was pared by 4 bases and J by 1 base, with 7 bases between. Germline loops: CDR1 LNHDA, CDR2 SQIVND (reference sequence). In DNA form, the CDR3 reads TGTGCCAGTAGTAACGGTCCGAACACTGAAGCTTTCTTT. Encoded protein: CASSNGPNTEAFF.

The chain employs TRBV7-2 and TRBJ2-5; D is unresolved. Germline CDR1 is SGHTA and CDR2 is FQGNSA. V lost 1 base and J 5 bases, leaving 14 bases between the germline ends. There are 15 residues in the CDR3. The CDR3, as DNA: TGTGCCAGCAGCTTAGGACACCACCTGGGCGAGACCCAGTACTTC. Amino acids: CASSLGHHLGETQYF.

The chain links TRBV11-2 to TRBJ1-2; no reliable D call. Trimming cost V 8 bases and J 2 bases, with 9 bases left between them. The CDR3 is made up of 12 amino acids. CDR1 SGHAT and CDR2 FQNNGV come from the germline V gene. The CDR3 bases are TGTGCCAGCTCTTCCCCGAACTATGGCTACACCTTC. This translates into CASSSPNYGYTF.

The DNA for the CDR3 is TGTGCCAGCTCACCAAGTACAGGGGTTTCCTACAATGAGCAGTTCTTC. Amino acids: CASSPSTGVSYNEQFF. The chain joins TRBV18 to TRBJ2-1; 7 nucleotides line up with TRBD1. The ends lost 2 bases at V and 1 base at J; junction bases unmatched: 5. Germline CDR1 and CDR2: KGHSH and LQKENI. The CDR3 loop spans 16 amino acids.

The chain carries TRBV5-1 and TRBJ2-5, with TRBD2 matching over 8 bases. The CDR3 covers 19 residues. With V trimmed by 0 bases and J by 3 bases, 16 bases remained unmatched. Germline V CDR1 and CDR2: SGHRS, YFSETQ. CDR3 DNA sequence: TGCGCCAGCAGCTTGGGCGGGACTAGTTTTTTAGCCGCCGAAGAGACCCAGTACTTC. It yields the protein CASSLGGTSFLAAEETQYF.

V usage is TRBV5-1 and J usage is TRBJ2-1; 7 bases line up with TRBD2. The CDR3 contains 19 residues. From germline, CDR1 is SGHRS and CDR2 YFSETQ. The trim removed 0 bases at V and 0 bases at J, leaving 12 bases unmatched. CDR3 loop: CASSLDREDKKSSYNEQFF. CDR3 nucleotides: TGCGCCAGCAGCTTGGACCGGGAGGATAAAAAAAGCTCCTACAATGAGCAGTTCTTC.

The CDR3 spells CASSFSRAEAFF. The CDR3 nucleotides are TGTGCCAGCAGCTTCTCGCGTGCTGAAGCTTTCTTT. The gene calls are TRBV11-2 and TRBJ1-1, with D unresolved. V lost 3 bases, J lost 6 bases, and 8 bases lay in between. This CDR3 contains 12 residues. Germline V gene lookup returns CDR1 SGHAT and CDR2 FQNNGV.

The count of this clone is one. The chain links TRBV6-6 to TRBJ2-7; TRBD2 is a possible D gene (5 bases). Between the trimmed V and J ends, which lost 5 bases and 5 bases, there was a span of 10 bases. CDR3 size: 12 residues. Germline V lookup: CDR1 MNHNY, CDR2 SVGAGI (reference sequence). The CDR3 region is CASSVPGNEQYF. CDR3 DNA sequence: TGTGCCAGCAGTGTCCCGGGAAACGAGCAGTACTTC.

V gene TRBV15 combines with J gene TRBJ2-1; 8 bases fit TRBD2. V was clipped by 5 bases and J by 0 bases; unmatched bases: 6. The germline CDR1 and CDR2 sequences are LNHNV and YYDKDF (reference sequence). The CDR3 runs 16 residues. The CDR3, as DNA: TGTGCCACCAGCCACCGAAGCGGGAGCTCCTACAATGAGCAGTTCTTC. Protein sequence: CATSHRSGSSYNEQFF.

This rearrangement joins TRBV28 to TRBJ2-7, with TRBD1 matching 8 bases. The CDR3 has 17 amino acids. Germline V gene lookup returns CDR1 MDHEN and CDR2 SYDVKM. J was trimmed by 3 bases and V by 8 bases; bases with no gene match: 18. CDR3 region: CASPLPRGPSSYYEQYF. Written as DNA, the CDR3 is TGTGCCAGCCCACTTCCCAGGGGGCCCTCTTCCTACTACGAGCAGTACTTC.

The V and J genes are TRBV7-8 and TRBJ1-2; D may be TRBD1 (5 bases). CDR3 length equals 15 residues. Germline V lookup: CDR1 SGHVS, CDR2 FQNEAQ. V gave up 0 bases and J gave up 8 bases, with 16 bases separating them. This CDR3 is CASSLATVGSYGYTF. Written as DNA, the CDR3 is TGTGCCAGCAGCTTAGCGACAGTGGGATCCTACGGCTACACCTTC.

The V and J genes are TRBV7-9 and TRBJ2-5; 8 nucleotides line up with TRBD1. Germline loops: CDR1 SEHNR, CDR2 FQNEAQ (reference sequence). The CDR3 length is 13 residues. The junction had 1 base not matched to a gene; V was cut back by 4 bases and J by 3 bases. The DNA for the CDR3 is TGTGCCAGCAGCTCGGACAGGGAAGAGACCCAGTACTTC. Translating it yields CASSSDREETQYF.

The CDR3 nucleotides read TGTGCCAGTAGAACTAAGGGGACTAACTATGGCTACACCTTC. This encodes CASRTKGTNYGYTF. The chain links TRBV19 to TRBJ1-2; a possible D gene is TRBD1 (5 bases). With 6 bases removed from V and 0 bases from J, the gap between germline ends came to 11 bases. The germline V gene has CDR1 LNHDA and CDR2 SQIVND (reference sequence). The CDR3 length is 14 residues.

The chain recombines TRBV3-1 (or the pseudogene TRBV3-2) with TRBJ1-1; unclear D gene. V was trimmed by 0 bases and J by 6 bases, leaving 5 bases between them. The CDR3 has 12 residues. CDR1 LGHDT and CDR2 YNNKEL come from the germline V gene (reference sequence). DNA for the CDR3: TGTGCCAGCAGCCAAGATTCGGCTGAAGCTTTCTTT. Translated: CASSQDSAEAFF.